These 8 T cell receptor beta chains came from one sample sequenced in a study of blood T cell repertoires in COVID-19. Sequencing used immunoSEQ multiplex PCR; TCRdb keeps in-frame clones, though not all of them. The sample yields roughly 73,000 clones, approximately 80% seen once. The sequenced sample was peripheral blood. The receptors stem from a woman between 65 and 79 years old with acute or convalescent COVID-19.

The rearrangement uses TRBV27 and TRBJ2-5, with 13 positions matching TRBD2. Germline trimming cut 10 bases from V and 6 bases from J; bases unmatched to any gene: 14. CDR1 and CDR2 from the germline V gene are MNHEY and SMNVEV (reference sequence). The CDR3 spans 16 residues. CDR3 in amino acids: CATSGLAGLGGKTQYF. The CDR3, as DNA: TGTGCCACCTCGGGACTAGCGGGACTCGGTGGAAAGACCCAGTACTTC.

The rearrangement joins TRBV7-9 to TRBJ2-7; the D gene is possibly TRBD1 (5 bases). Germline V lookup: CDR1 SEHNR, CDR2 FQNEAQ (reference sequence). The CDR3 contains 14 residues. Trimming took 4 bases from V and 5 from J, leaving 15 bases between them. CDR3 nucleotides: TGTGCCAGCAGCTCCCCCCCAGGGTTCCACGAGCAGTACTTC. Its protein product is CASSSPPGFHEQYF.

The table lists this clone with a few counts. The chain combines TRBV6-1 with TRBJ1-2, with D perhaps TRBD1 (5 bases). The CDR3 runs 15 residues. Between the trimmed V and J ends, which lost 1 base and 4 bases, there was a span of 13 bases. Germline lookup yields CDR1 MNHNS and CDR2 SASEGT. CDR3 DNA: TGTGCCAGCAGTGAAGAGATTCAGGGTGTCTATGGCTACACCTTC. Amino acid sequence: CASSEEIQGVYGYTF.

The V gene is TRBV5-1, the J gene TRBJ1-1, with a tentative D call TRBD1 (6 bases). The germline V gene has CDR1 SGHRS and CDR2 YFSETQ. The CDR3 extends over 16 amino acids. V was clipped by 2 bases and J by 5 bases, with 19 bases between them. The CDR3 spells CASSFRQGPPETEAFF. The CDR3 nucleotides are TGCGCCAGCAGCTTTCGGCAGGGGCCCCCGGAGACTGAAGCTTTCTTT.

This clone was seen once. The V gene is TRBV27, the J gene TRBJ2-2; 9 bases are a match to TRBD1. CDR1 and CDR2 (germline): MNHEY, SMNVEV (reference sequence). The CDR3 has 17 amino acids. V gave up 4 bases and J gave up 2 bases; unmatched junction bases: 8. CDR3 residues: CASSWDRVSSNTGELFF. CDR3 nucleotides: TGTGCCAGCAGTTGGGACAGGGTATCCAGTAACACCGGGGAGCTGTTTTTT.

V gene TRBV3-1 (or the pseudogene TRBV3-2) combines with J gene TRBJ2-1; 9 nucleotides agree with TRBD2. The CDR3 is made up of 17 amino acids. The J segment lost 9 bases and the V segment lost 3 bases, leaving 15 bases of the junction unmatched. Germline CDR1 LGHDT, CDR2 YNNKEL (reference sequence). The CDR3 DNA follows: TGTGCCAGCAGCCAGTTGTTAGCGGGAGCCCCAGAGGGTGAGCAGTTCTTC. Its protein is CASSQLLAGAPEGEQFF.

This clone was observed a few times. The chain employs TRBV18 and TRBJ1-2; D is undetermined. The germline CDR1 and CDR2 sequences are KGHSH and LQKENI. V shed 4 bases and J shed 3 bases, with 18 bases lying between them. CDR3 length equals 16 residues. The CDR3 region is CASSRQRGSADYGYTF. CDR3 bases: TGTGCCAGCTCACGGCAGCGGGGTTCCGCGGACTATGGCTACACCTTC.

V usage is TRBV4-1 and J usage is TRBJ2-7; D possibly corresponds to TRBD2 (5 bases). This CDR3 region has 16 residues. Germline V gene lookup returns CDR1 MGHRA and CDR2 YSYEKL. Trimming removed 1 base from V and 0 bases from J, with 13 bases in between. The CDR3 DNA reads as TGCGCCAGCAGCCAAGTTCAGCAGCGGCACTCCTACGAGCAGTACTTC. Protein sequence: CASSQVQQRHSYEQYF.